The source of this T cell receptor beta chain is a study of cytomegalovirus exposure and HLA in healthy donors (TCRdb year 2017). For the study in its entirety: An earlier analysis of roughly 570 of the donors reported about 260 Gb of sequence data and 95 million to 140 million unique TCR beta sequences obtained from around 170 million T cells. An early release covering around 630 HLA-typed donors comprised around 300 gigabases of sequencing data and approximately 80 million unique TCR sequences. Among the approximately 400 genotyped donors, roughly 80% belonged to the genetic ancestry cluster associated with self-reported Caucasian donors. The study was designed to test whether signatures of past pathogen exposure could be identified by cataloging public T cell receptors. The study used immunosequencing to profile the T cell repertoires of some 600 subjects and linked those repertoires to cytomegalovirus serostatus. Besides the first cohort of more than 650 subjects, a separate validation cohort made up of 120 different subjects was used. To predict cytomegalovirus infection status, the study brought together high-throughput TCR immunosequencing, statistical association of individual TCRs with disease status, and machine learning. A later analysis re-examined previously published TCR beta repertoires from over 500 donors and added high-resolution HLA genotyping to investigate patterns of TCR occurrence. Rather than drawing on any new phenotypic data, the later analysis identified candidate immune exposures from TCR beta sequences and the way those sequences occurred across donors. An earlier analysis of nearly 600 of the donors applied high-throughput TCR beta sequencing to assess whether each TCR beta V gene segment acted as functional or pseudogenic. Donor age, sex, ethnicity and CMV serostatus were collected together with the repertoire data. Genome-wide SNP genotypes for about 60% of the roughly 700 donors were used in a later genetic analysis, which treated that subset as a discovery cohort. Every discovery cohort repertoire had been produced on one sequencing platform. Class I and class II HLA loci were covered by the typing at four-digit resolution. The number of typed donors differed by locus: roughly 629-640 for A, B, C, DRB1 and DQB1; 500 to 550 for DQA1; 606 for DPA1; and about 450 for DPB1. About 5 DR-DQ haplotypes were handled as single units for association and clustering, since linkage in the cohort was strong. Among 300 to 500 genotyped donors of the cohort, an average of approximately 200,000 unique TCR beta nucleotide sequences was sequenced per donor, of which about 19% were non-productive. Study-wide conclusions, independent of this receptor: V-gene and J-gene trimming of TCR beta chains was associated with a missense DCLRE1C variant in a later genetic analysis, and the association was replicated in an independent cohort. According to a later analysis, most CMV-associated TCR beta chains appeared to be HLA-restricted, and the HLA associations seemed to be driven largely by CMV exposure. Roughly uniform sequencing depth across donors was assumed in presence/absence analyses, although this assumption may not hold. HLA typing was unavailable for some donors at each locus, so association tests used only the typed subset. A later analysis found that HLA-associated TCR beta chains were more clonally expanded and had lower generation probabilities than equally common non-associated chains. Because counts were too low, about 17 rarely observed V segments, including chromosome 9 orphons, were excluded from the earlier analysis of under 650 of the donors. Because the 87-base-pair reads could not distinguish some IMGT-functional V segments, including TRBV6-2 and TRBV6-3, those segments were excluded. When HLA alleles, especially DR and DQ, strongly co-occurred, attributing TCR associations to individual alleles was difficult. A later genetic analysis reported fewer N-insertions in productive TCRs among donors in an Asian-associated ancestry cluster than the roughly 700-donor mean. In both the original and validation cohorts, the classifier was reported to diagnose cytomegalovirus status with high specificity and sensitivity. Immune exposure information for the cohort was limited to CMV serostatus. In this cohort, only TCR beta chains were sequenced, and detectable features were limited by the absence of alpha or paired-chain data. An earlier analysis of several hundred of the donors showed that most TCR beta V segments appeared in productive rearrangements either about 87% or about 30% of the time, which broadly matched IMGT annotations. It was suggested by the authors that the approach could potentially be generalized to other disease states and immunological phenotypes. Several of the top co-occurrence clusters appeared to be linked to parvovirus B19, influenza, CMV and Epstein-Barr virus, according to a later analysis. At a false discovery rate of 0.05, a later analysis linked fewer than 20,000 TCR beta sequences to specific HLA alleles. Linkage disequilibrium might explain the correlated functional status among segregating V segments, but an unknown experimental factor could not be excluded. Most TCR sequences were observed very rarely across donors, whereas some public TCRs were present in many individuals. A further reported finding was that TCR beta sequences accurately predicted the HLA-A and HLA-B alleles for most subjects in the first cohort. The study gave a list of over 150 TCR beta chains associated with cytomegalovirus. Three of the identified cytomegalovirus-associated TCR beta chains were confirmed in vitro to be specific for cytomegalovirus antigens. A group of highly shared sequence variants was considered likely to be a technical artifact of the sequencing pipeline. A later analysis found that TCR association rates varied across HLA loci, with DRB1 alleles showing the most associated TCRs and HLA-C alleles the fewest.

The CDR1 and CDR2 encoded by the germline V gene are SGHRS and YFSETQ. V is cut back by 0 bases and J by 6 bases, with 8 bases in the junction unmatched. The CDR3 runs 15 residues from the cysteine to the phenylalanine. The CDR3 DNA has 45 bases and is translated from base 1. Library preparation employed the immunoSEQ multiplex PCR assay. A mixture of 60 forward primers for TCR Vbeta segments and 13 reverse primers for TCR Jbeta segments was used in the multiplex PCR. The CDR3 region of rearranged TCR beta genes was amplified from genomic DNA by a multiplex PCR assay. The Illumina HiSeq System was used to sequence the amplified TCR beta libraries as 87-base-pair reads. Per the authors' processing: In a later analysis, tens of millions of unique TCR beta chains were counted across the 500 to 700 repertoires, and roughly 10 million of these chains were shared by at least two donors. To remove PCR and sequencing errors, raw reads were error-corrected and collapsed into unique sequences using a nearest-neighbor algorithm that merged closely related sequences. V, D and J gene segments were assigned by aligning CDR3 sequences to IMGT reference sequences. For a sequence to be retained, a match of at least six nucleotides to both a V gene segment and a J gene segment was required. Rearrangements were called productive when the CDR3 lacked stop codons and stayed in frame with V and J; all others were non-productive. Following IMGT convention, CDR3 was defined as the stretch from the second conserved V-encoded cysteine to the conserved J-encoded phenylalanine. The earlier analysis of about 620 of the donors excluded sequences that lacked an unambiguous match to a single V gene segment. In an earlier analysis of around 600 of the donors, V segments were called functional above 56.7% productive rearrangements and were called segregating when the between-donor standard deviation exceeded 5%. A statistical classification framework was developed to diagnose cytomegalovirus status using the catalog of TCR beta chain sequences. In a later analysis, V and J genes were assigned by comparing TCR nucleotide sequences against IMGT/GENE-DB human TR gene sequences. In a later analysis, CDR3 sequences and most-parsimonious VDJ recombination scenarios were assigned using the TCRdist pipeline. A later analysis defined each TCR beta chain by its CDR3 amino acid sequence plus V-gene family, and excluded reads lacking a unique V-gene family. In a later analysis, 500 to 650 highly shared, low-generation-probability nucleotide sequences were removed to address suspected cross-contamination and a sequencing artifact. For each public chain, a later analysis derived a clonal expansion index from normalized ranks of inferred template counts within each repertoire. In a later analysis, generation probabilities were computed with a VDJ recombination model fitted to out-of-frame rearrangements, and the resulting probabilities were checked against IGoR. In a later analysis, TCR-TCR, TCR-HLA and TCR-CMV co-occurrence was scored with hypergeometric tests, and a repertoire-size bias correction was applied to TCR pairs. A later analysis estimated false discovery rates by permuting HLA or CMV assignments 20 times. In a later analysis, co-occurring TCRs were grouped with DBSCAN, and TCRdist sequence similarity was added when clustering was performed within HLA-allele-positive subsets. Co-occurrence clustering excluded repertoires with fewer than 30,000 or more than 120,000 public chains, plus five with anomalous nucleotide sharing. TCRdb mirrors the immuneACCESS table, restricted to in-frame sequences. Some clones are absent from its copies; in checked studies, under half trace to an unresolved V gene, and the reason for the others is unknown. Clonal size and the V and J genes are those of that table, whereas D and trimming came from the DNA. The sample includes more than 80,000 clones, with around 67% observed a single time. 2% to 2.5% of the sample is taken by the ten largest.

The cohort was made up of 500 to 850 healthy bone marrow donors. At the time of sampling, all cohort members were nominally healthy, though unrecorded immune exposures were likely present. CMV serostatus was recorded as positive for almost 300 and negative for about 50% of the roughly 670 cohort members, whereas no CMV serostatus was recorded for the donor in question. A peripheral blood sample was provided by each donor, and peripheral blood mononuclear cells were used for TCR beta sequencing. Genomic DNA extraction from the blood cell samples was performed with the Qiagen DNeasy Blood Extraction Kit. On this clone itself: The antigen it binds to is not known. No base quality values were provided; no much bigger clone lies one nucleotide off.

The chain is made from TRBV5-1 and TRBJ2-7, and 8 bases in between align with TRBD2. This TCR was recovered from a human donor in good health. Specimen: PBMCs. The DNA reads TGCGCCAGCAGCTTGGTTAGCGGGGATGTCGGCGAGCAGTACTTC. This translates into CASSLVSGDVGEQYF.